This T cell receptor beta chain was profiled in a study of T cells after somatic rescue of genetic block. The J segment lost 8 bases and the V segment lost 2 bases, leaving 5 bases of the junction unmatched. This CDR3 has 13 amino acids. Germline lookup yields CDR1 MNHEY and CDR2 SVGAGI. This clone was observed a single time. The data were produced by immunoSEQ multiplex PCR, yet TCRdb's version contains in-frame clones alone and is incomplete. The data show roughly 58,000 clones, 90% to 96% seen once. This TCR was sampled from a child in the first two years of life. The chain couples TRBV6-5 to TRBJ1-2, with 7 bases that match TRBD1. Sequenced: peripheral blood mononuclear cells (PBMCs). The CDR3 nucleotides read TGTGCCAGCAGTTACCTGACAGGGCAGGGCTACACCTTC. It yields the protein CASSYLTGQGYTF.